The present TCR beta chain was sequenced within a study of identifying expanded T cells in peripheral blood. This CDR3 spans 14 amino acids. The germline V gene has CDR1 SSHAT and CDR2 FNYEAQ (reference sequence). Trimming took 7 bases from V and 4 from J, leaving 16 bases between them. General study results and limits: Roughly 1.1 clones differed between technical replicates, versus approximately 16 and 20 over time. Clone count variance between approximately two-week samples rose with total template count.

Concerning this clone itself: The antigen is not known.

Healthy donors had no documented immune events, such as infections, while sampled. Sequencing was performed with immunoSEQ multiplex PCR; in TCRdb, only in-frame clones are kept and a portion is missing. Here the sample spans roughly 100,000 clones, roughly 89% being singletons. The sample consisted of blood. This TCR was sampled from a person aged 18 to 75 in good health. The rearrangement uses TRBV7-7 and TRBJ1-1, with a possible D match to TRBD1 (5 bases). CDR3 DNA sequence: TGTGCCAGCAACTTCAGGGTGGGGGGCACTGAAGCTTTCTTT. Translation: CASNFRVGGTEAFF.